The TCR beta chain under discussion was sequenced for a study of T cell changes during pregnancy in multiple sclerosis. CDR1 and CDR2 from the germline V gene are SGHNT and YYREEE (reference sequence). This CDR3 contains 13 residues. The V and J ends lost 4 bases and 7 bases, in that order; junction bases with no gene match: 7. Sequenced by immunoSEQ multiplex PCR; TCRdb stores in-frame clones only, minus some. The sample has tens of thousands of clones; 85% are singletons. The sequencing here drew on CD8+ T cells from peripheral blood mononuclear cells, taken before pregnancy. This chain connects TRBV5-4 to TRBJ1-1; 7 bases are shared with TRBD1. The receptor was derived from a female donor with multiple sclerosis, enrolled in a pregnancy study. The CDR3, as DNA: TGTGCCAGCAGCATTACGACAGGGAGTGAAGCTTTCTTT. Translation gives CASSITTGSEAFF.